Following are 7 T cell receptor beta chains from one sample sequenced in a study of identical twins. TCRdb independently ran MiXCR on the 5' RACE reads; one entry per CDR3 protein. This table holds more than 600,000 distinct CDR3 sequences, 15% to 20% found once. These same data were also listed under a study on T cells expressing NK-cell markers.

The source material was PBMCs. All receptors derive from a woman aged 18-29 years in good health.

This clonotype was seen more than once but under ten times. V is TRBV20-1 and J is TRBJ2-1; D perhaps matches TRBD2 (5 bases). The V end lost 0 bases, the J end lost 10 bases, and 13 bases lay between the germline ends. The germline gives CDR1 DFQATT, CDR2 SNEGSKA (reference sequence). CDR3 size: 13 residues. CDR3 in amino acids: CSARDSGSGEQFF. CDR3 sequence (DNA): TGCAGTGCTAGAGATTCGGGTTCGGGGGAGCAGTTCTTC.

This chain links TRBV4-2 with TRBJ1-2; D uncertain. Trimming took 0 bases from V and 6 from J, leaving 5 bases between them. CDR1 is LGHNA and CDR2 is YNFKEQ in the germline V gene. This CDR3 has 12 amino acids. CDR3 sequence reads: CASSQESHGYTF. CDR3 bases: TGTGCCAGCAGCCAAGAATCCCATGGCTACACCTTC.

The V call is TRBV2, the J call TRBJ1-1, with D perhaps matching TRBD1 (5 bases). Per the germline V gene, CDR1 is SNHLY and CDR2 is FYNNEI. The CDR3 covers 15 residues. V lost 7 bases to trimming and J lost 3 bases, with 18 bases between them. The CDR3 protein is CASKTRGPSDTEAFF. DNA of the CDR3: TGTGCCAGCAAAACCCGGGGACCATCGGACACTGAAGCTTTCTTT.

This clonotype has just a few counts. This rearrangement joins TRBV20-1 to TRBJ2-7, with TRBD2 matching 8 bases. Unmatched junction bases numbered 8, after V lost 3 bases and J lost 7 bases. CDR1 and CDR2 (germline): DFQATT, SNEGSKA (reference sequence). The CDR3 extends over 13 amino acids. The CDR3 DNA is TGCAGTGCTAGTCTTGCGGGGGGTTCGGAGCAGTACTTC. It is translated as CSASLAGGSEQYF.

This rearrangement joins TRBV19 to TRBJ2-1; 9 bases agree with TRBD1. The germline V gene encodes CDR1 LNHDA and CDR2 SQIVND (reference sequence). CDR3 size: 15 residues. Unmatched junction bases numbered 9, after V lost 6 bases and J lost 6 bases. The CDR3 protein is CASSPGQGGVNEQFF. The DNA of the CDR3 is TGTGCCAGTAGCCCGGGACAGGGAGGGGTCAATGAGCAGTTCTTC.

This clonotype was recorded a few times. The chain uses TRBV29-1 and TRBJ2-5, with D possibly being TRBD1 or TRBD2 (6 bases each). Germline CDR1 and CDR2: SQVTM and ANQGSEA. V shed 4 bases and J shed 2 bases, with 14 bases lying between them. The CDR3 length is 14 residues. CDR3: CSVASRGGQETQYF. The CDR3 DNA reads as TGCAGCGTTGCGTCCAGGGGAGGACAAGAGACCCAGTACTTC. Supplemented by reference TRBV29-1 and TRBJ2-5, the full variable domain reads SAVISQKPSRDICQRGTSLTIQCQVDSQVTMMFWYRQQPGQSLTLIATANQGSEATYESGFVIDKFPISRPNLTFSTLTVSNMSPEDSSIYLCSVASRGGQETQYFGPGTRLLVL.

This chain uses TRBV12-3 or TRBV12-4 with TRBJ2-3, with D hard to call. The CDR3 consists of 15 residues. Trimming took off 7 bases at V and 3 bases at J, with 17 bases between the two ends. The CDR3 spells CASNPLSSGTDTQYF. The CDR3 region has the DNA TGTGCCAGCAACCCCTTGTCCTCAGGTACAGATACGCAGTATTTT.